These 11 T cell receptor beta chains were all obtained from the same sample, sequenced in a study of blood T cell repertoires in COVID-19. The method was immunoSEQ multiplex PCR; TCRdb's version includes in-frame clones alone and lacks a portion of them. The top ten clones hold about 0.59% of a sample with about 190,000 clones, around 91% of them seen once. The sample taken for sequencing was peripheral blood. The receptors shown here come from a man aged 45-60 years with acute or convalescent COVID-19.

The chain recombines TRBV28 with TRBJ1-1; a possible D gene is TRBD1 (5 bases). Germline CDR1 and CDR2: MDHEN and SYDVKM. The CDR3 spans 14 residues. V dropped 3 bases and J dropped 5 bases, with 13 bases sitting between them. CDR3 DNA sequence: TGTGCCAGCAGTTTGGGTGGGGGGGGTACTGAAGCTTTCTTT. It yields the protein CASSLGGGGTEAFF.

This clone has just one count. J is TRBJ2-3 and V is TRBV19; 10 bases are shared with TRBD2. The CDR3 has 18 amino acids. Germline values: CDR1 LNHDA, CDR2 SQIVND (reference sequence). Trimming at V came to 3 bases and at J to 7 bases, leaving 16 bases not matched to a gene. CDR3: CASSIGSSGSFALNTQYF. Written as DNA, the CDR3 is TGTGCCAGTAGTATTGGGTCTAGCGGGAGCTTCGCATTGAATACGCAGTATTTT.

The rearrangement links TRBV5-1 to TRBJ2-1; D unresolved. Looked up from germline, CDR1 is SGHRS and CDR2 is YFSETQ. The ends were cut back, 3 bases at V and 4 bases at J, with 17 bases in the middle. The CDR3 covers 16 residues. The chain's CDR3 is CASSSTTAVRYNEQFF. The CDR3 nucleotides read TGCGCCAGCAGCTCGACGACCGCCGTGAGGTACAATGAGCAGTTCTTC.

The CDR3 loop is CASSEPRNEKLFF. CDR3 nucleotide sequence: TGTGCCAGCAGTGAACCGCGCAATGAAAAACTGTTTTTT. This chain links TRBV2 with TRBJ1-4, with D unclear. Trimming left V 2 bases short and J 5 bases short, with 6 bases between. Germline V lookup: CDR1 SNHLY, CDR2 FYNNEI. The CDR3 has 13 amino acids.

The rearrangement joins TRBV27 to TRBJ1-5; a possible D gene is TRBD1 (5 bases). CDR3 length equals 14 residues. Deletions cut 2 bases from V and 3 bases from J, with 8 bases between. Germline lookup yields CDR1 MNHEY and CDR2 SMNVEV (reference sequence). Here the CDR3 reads CASSLRGNNQPQHF. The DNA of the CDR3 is TGTGCCAGCAGTTTACGGGGGAACAATCAGCCCCAGCATTTT.

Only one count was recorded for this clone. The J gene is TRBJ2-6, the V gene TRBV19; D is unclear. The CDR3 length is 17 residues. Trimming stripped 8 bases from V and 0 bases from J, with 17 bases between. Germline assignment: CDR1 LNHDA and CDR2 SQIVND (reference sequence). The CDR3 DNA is TGTGCCAGTCACCACCGCCGAGATCGCTCTGGGGCCAACGTCCTGACTTTC. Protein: CASHHRRDRSGANVLTF.

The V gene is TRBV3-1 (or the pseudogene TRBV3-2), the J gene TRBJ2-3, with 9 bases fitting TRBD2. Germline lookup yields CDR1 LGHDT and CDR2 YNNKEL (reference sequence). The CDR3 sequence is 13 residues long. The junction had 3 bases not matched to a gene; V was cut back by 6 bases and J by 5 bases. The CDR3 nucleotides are TGTGCCAGCAGAGCGGGGGGCGAAGATACGCAGTATTTT. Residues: CASRAGGEDTQYF.

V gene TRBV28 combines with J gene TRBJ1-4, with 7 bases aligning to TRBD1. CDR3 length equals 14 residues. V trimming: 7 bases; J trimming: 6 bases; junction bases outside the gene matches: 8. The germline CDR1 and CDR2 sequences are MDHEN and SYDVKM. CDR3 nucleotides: TGTGCCAGCAAGGGTAGACAGGGAGATGAAAAACTGTTTTTT. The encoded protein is CASKGRQGDEKLFF.

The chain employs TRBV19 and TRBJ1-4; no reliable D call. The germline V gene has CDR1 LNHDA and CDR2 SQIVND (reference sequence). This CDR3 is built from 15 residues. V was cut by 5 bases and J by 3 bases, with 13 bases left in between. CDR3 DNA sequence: TGTGCCAGTAGTGTCTCGGGAAGTTCTAATGAAAAACTGTTTTTT. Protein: CASSVSGSSNEKLFF.

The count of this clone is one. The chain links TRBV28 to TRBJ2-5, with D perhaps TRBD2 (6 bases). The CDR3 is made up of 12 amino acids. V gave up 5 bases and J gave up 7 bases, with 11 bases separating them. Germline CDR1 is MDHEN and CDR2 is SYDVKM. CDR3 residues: CASSQQEGTQYF. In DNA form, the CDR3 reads TGTGCCAGCAGTCAACAGGAGGGGACCCAGTACTTC.

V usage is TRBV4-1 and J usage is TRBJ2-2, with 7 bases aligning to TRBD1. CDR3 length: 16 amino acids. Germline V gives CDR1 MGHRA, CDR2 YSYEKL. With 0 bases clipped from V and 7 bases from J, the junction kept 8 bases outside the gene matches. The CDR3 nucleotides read TGCGCCAGCAGCCAAGACCCAGGGGGAATTTTCGGGGAGCTGTTTTTT. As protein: CASSQDPGGIFGELFF.